This T cell receptor (beta chain) is drawn from a study of blood T cells in healthy people across ages. Study-level findings and limits: Unsorted PBMCs prevented conclusive naive versus antigen-experienced comparison.

Points on this clonotype: Its antigen is still unknown.

Primers used in a second PCR of about 7 to 12 cycles were a sample-barcoded 5' primer and a J-beta primer mix. Each of the cDNA molecules was tagged by a template-switch adaptor with 12 random nucleotides. TCRdb reprocessed the 5' RACE reads via MiXCR and lists one record per CDR3 protein. The sample has 650,000 to 900,000 distinct CDR3 sequences, approximately 65% seen once; the top ten hold roughly 25%. Around 9 milliliters of peripheral blood were drawn from each donor into EDTA-treated tubes. The sequenced material came from blood. This sequence originates from a man aged 25 to 45 in good health.

The CDR3 bases are TGTGCCAGCAGCCAAGTCAGTAGTTACGAGCAGTACTTC. It yields the protein CASSQVSSYEQYF. J is TRBJ2-1 and V is TRBV3-1; D gene uncertain. The J call may be incorrect, as the DNA end agrees better with TRBJ2-7. The germline CDR1 and CDR2 sequences are LGHDT and YNNKEL (reference sequence). CDR3 length equals 13 residues.